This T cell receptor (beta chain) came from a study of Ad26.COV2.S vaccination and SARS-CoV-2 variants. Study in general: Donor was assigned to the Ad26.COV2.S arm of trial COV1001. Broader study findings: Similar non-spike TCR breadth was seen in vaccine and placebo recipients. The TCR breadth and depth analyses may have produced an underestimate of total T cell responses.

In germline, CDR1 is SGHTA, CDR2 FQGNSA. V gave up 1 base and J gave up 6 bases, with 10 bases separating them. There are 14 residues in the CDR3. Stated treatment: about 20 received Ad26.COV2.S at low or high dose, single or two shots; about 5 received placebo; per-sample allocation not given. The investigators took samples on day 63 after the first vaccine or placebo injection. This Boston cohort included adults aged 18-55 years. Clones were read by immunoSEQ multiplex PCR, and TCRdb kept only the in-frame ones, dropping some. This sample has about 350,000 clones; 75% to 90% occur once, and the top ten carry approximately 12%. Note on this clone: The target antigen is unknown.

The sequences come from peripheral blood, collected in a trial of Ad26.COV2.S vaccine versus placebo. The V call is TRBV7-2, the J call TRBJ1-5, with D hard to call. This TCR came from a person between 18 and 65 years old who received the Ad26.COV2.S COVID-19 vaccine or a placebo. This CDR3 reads CASSLGAIGQPQHF. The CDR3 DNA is TGTGCCAGCAGCTTAGGGGCGATCGGTCAGCCCCAGCATTTT.